This T cell receptor (beta chain) was recovered during a study of blood T cell repertoires in COVID-19. Overall study context: Sites across the United States, Italy and Spain contributed samples from acute and convalescent COVID-19. In each case, the material was cDNA or gDNA derived from T cells, B-cell-depleted T cells, or PBMCs.

This CDR3 is 17 amino acids long. Germline V gives CDR1 SEHNR, CDR2 FQNEAQ (reference sequence). With 4 bases clipped from V and 2 bases from J, the junction kept 5 bases outside the gene matches. Original analysis: Reference gene primer amplification in the assay estimated nucleated cell counts. The assay was immunoSEQ multiplex PCR, and TCRdb's table has in-frame clones only and misses some. V, J and clone size are taken as reported in that table, and D and trimming were inferred from the DNA itself. The sample contains hundreds of thousands of clones, 85% to 90% of which appear only once. Enrollment of patients from Seattle took place during active infection, with longitudinal follow-up.

Sequences were obtained from peripheral blood. The sequence came from a man aged 18 to 35 with COVID-19, enrolled during active disease. The chain joins TRBV7-9 to TRBJ2-6, with 10 bases matching TRBD1. CDR3 protein: CASSSGTGAPGANVLTF. The CDR3 DNA is TGTGCCAGCAGCTCCGGGACAGGGGCCCCTGGGGCCAACGTCCTGACTTTC.